This is a list of T cell receptor beta chains from one sample in a study of cytomegalovirus exposure and HLA in healthy donors. Generated by immunoSEQ multiplex PCR, the TCRdb table keeps only in-frame clones and is missing some. The sample lists about 94,000 clones, roughly three fifths occurring once. The sample consisted of PBMCs. The source of these receptors is a man aged 25-45 years in good health and CMV-seronegative. Both conserved end residues are part of each CDR3. D genes are given only for firm matches. A row's size may be missing; if present it is once, few, many or a size class.

j_call clone_size d_call v_call cdr3_nt cdr3_aa
TRBJ1-6 . TRBD1 TRBV6-5 TGTGCCAGCACTGGAAGGACAGGGCAGGGTTCACCCCTCCACTTT CASTGRTGQGSPLHF
TRBJ2-2 few . TRBV11-3 TGTGCCAGCAGCTTTTTTCTTTTAGGGAGTCCCACGACCGGGGAGCTGTTTTTT CASSFFLLGSPTTGELFF
TRBJ2-1 . . TRBV10-3 TGTGCCACCTTTGGACAGAATGAGCAGTTCTTC CATFGQNEQFF
TRBJ2-5 . TRBD1 TRBV10-3 TGTGCCATCAGTGATGTGTCCGCCGGGACAGGGAGAGAGACCCAGTACTTC CAISDVSAGTGRETQYF
TRBJ1-1 . TRBD1 TRBV29-1 TGCAGCGTCGCGACAGGGGGGACCACTGAAGCTTTCTTT CSVATGGTTEAFF
TRBJ1-1 . TRBD1 TRBV28 TGTGCCAGCAGACGGGACAGGCCATCCACTGAAGCTTTCTTT CASRRDRPSTEAFF
TRBJ2-1 . TRBD2 TRBV7-8 TGTGCCAGCAGCTCCCGTATTAGCGGGAGGGAAGAGCAGTTCTTC CASSSRISGREEQFF
TRBJ1-1 . . TRBV5-4 TGTGCCAGCAGCTTGGGCAGTGGCACTGAAGCTTTCTTT CASSLGSGTEAFF
TRBJ2-5 . . TRBV5-1 TGCGCCAGCAGCTTGGCAAAAGAGACCCAGTACTTC CASSLAKETQYF
TRBJ2-3 . TRBD1 TRBV4-1 TGCGCCAGCAGCCGGTACAGGGGACGGACAGATACGCAGTATTTT CASSRYRGRTDTQYF
TRBJ2-1 once . TRBV7-6 TGTGCCAGCAGCTTAGAGGGGGTCTACAATGAGCAGTTCTTC CASSLEGVYNEQFF
TRBJ2-5 . . TRBV6-5 TGTGCCGGCGGGATATCTCTGGGGCTGGAGACCCAGTACTTC CAGGISLGLETQYF
TRBJ1-1 . TRBD1 TRBV19 TGTGCCAGTAGTACCCCAACCGTGACAGGGTCAGCTGAAGCTTTCTTT CASSTPTVTGSAEAFF
TRBJ1-2 few TRBD1 TRBV6-5 TGTGCCAGCAGTTATCGTCGACAGGGGAACTATGGCTACACCTTC CASSYRRQGNYGYTF
TRBJ1-2 . TRBD1 TRBV28 TGTGCCAGTCGACTCTGGAGGCAGGGGGCGGGTTATTATGGCTACACCTTC CASRLWRQGAGYYGYTF
TRBJ2-5 few TRBD1 TRBV28 TGTGCCAGCGGAACAGGGGCGTGGGAGACCCAGTACTTC CASGTGAWETQYF
TRBJ2-3 . . TRBV7-6 TGTGCCAGCAGGGACAGCTTTTCAGATACGCAGTATTTT CASRDSFSDTQYF
TRBJ2-3 . TRBD2 TRBV7-3 TGTGCCAGCAGCCCGGGACTAGCGGGTTTCACAGATACGCAGTATTTT CASSPGLAGFTDTQYF
TRBJ2-5 . TRBD2 TRBV7-2 TGTGCCAGCAGCTTAGCGCGCAGCGGGGGGGCACGGGAGACCCAGTACTTC CASSLARSGGARETQYF
TRBJ1-5 . TRBD1 TRBV5-4 TGTGCCAGCAGCCCGACAGGGGGTCAGCCCCAGCATTTT CASSPTGGQPQHF
TRBJ2-7 few TRBD1 TRBV7-9 TGTGCCAGCAGCGGACAGGGGGCACGGTACGAGCAGTACTTC CASSGQGARYEQYF
TRBJ2-7 . . TRBV2 TGTGCCAGCAGTGGACTCAGGACACCAACCTTC CASSGLRTPTF
TRBJ1-2 . TRBD1 TRBV9 TGTGCCAGCAGCGTGGGACAGGGACTCCTCTATGGCTACACCTTC CASSVGQGLLYGYTF
TRBJ2-7 . TRBD2 TRBV15 TGTGCCACCCGACTAGCGGGACTATACGAGCAGTACTTC CATRLAGLYEQYF
TRBJ2-2 . TRBD2 TRBV6-5 TGTGCCAGCAGAAGACTAGCGGGGAACACCGGGGAGCTGTTTTTT CASRRLAGNTGELFF
TRBJ1-5 few . TRBV15 TGTGCCACCAGCAGGGAGCAGATGAATAGCAATCAGCCCCAGCATTTT CATSREQMNSNQPQHF
TRBJ2-7 . . TRBV7-9 TGTGCCAGCAGTCCAAGCGGACCCTACGAGCAGTACTTC CASSPSGPYEQYF
TRBJ2-7 . TRBD2 TRBV19 TGTGCCAGTAGTGATGGGACTAGCGGGAGCTACTCCTACGAGCAGTACTTC CASSDGTSGSYSYEQYF
TRBJ2-3 . . TRBV2 TGTGCCAGCAGTGCACAGGGCGGCACAGATACGCAGTATTTT CASSAQGGTDTQYF
TRBJ2-7 . . TRBV18 TGTGCCAGCTCGTGGACTAAATACGAGCAGTACTTC CASSWTKYEQYF
TRBJ2-5 . TRBD2 TRBV6-1 TGTGCCAGCCCTGGAGGACTAGGGGTGGAGACCCAGTACTTC CASPGGLGVETQYF
TRBJ2-2 . TRBD1 TRBV6-1 TGTGCCAGCGACAGGGGGGTTAACACCGGGGAGCTGTTTTTT CASDRGVNTGELFF
TRBJ2-5 . . TRBV19 TGTGCCAGTAGTATTCAGGGCGCGAAAGAGACCCAGTACTTC CASSIQGAKETQYF
TRBJ1-4 . TRBD1 TRBV9 TGTGCCAGCAGCCCGAGACAGGGGACTAATGAAAAACTGTTTTTT CASSPRQGTNEKLFF
TRBJ1-1 . TRBD1 TRBV6-6 TGTGCCAGCAGTTATGATCCGGGACAGGGAGCTTTCTTT CASSYDPGQGAFF
TRBJ1-1 . . TRBV2 TGTGCCAGCAGCCGTCCCTACACTGAAGCTTTCTTT CASSRPYTEAFF
TRBJ1-2 once . TRBV7-2 TGTGCCAGCAGCTTAGGATATGGGCAGGTTGGCTATGGCTACACCTTC CASSLGYGQVGYGYTF
TRBJ2-3 . . TRBV19 TGTGCCAGTAGTATTCTGGGTGGGTCCAAAGCGGCGGATACGCAGTATTTT CASSILGGSKAADTQYF
TRBJ1-4 few TRBD1 TRBV27 TGTGCCAGCAGTTTTACGGGACAGGGCTCTAATGAAAAACTGTTTTTT CASSFTGQGSNEKLFF
TRBJ1-2 once TRBD1 TRBV2 TGTGCCAGCAGGGCCTCAGGGGGTGGCTATGGCTACACCTTC CASRASGGGYGYTF
TRBJ1-3 . TRBD1 TRBV7-8 TGTGCCAGCAGCTCCTTACAGGGGTTGAAAAACACCATATATTTT CASSSLQGLKNTIYF
TRBJ2-5 . TRBD2 TRBV2 TGTGCCAGCCATGAAGGGGCTAGCGGGGGGTGGGAGACCCAGTACTTC CASHEGASGGWETQYF
TRBJ2-7 . TRBD2 TRBV4-2 TGTGCCAGCAGCCAAGTAGCGGGAGGGCCCTACGAGCAGTACTTC CASSQVAGGPYEQYF
TRBJ1-2 . . TRBV28 TGTGCCAGCAGGAGGAGTGAGAACTATGGCTACACCTTC CASRRSENYGYTF
TRBJ2-7 . TRBD2 TRBV6-1 TGTGCCAGCAGAGGGACTAGCGGGAGAAGCTACGAGCAGTACTTC CASRGTSGRSYEQYF
TRBJ1-1 . . TRBV27 TGTGCCAGCAGTTCAAGGGGCCTGGGGGAAGCTTTCTTT CASSSRGLGEAFF
TRBJ2-7 . . TRBV14 TGTGCCAGCAGCCAAGAACTCGAGCAGTACTTC CASSQELEQYF
TRBJ2-3 . . TRBV11-2 TGTGCCAGCAGCCTAACGGGACTCTCTGGAGATACGCAGTATTTT CASSLTGLSGDTQYF
TRBJ2-1 once . TRBV30 TGTGGGGGAGCGACCACCTACAATGAGCAGTTCTTC CGGATTYNEQFF
TRBJ1-1 . TRBD1 TRBV15 TGTGCCACCAGCAGAGATCCGGACAGGGGCGGTACTGAAGCTTTCTTT CATSRDPDRGGTEAFF
TRBJ1-6 . . TRBV19 TGTGCCAGTAGTATTGTACAGTTTGGCTCACCCCTCCACTTT CASSIVQFGSPLHF
TRBJ1-2 . . TRBV5-1 TGCGCCAGCAGCTTGGATACGTACGGGATCCTTGGCTACACCTTC CASSLDTYGILGYTF
TRBJ1-6 once TRBD1 TRBV5-1 TGCGCCAGCAGCTTGGTTGACAGGGATTCACCCCTCCACTTT CASSLVDRDSPLHF
TRBJ2-7 once TRBD1 TRBV19 TGTGCCAGTAGGCCGGGACAGGGGTTGTACGAGCAGTACTTC CASRPGQGLYEQYF
TRBJ2-1 . TRBD2 TRBV2 TGTGCCAGCAGTCCGGGGACTAGCGGCTACAATGAGCAGTTCTTC CASSPGTSGYNEQFF
TRBJ2-5 few TRBD2 TRBV4-1 TGCGCCAGCAGCCAAGGGACAGTCAGCGGGGGTGACCTCCAAGAGACCCAGTACTTC CASSQGTVSGGDLQETQYF
TRBJ1-2 . TRBD1 TRBV7-3 TGTGCCAGCAGCGGCCGGGACAGCCGCGGTTACACCTTC CASSGRDSRGYTF